The T cell receptor beta chain described here comes from a study of cytomegalovirus exposure and HLA in healthy donors. The overall study: The same platform was used for the roughly 130 validation repertoires and the 650 to 800 first-cohort repertoires, a later analysis reported.

TCRdb's copy holds only in-frame clones and misses some; the assay was immunoSEQ multiplex PCR. This table holds under 350,000 clones, roughly 85% found once. The CDR3 is made up of 15 amino acids. Germline V gene sequence: CDR1 SGHTA, CDR2 FQGNSA. Trimming removed 3 bases from V and 4 bases from J, with 12 bases in between. Sequenced input: PBMCs. This receptor was identified in a woman aged 18-29 years in good health and CMV-seronegative. The chain couples TRBV7-2 to TRBJ2-2; no definite D call. For the CDR3, the DNA is TGTGCCAGCAGCTTTAGGATACGCGGCACCGGGGAGCTGTTTTTT. Protein: CASSFRIRGTGELFF.